This T cell receptor (beta chain) was captured by sequencing in a study of blood T cell repertoires in COVID-19. This CDR3 is built from 13 residues. With V trimmed by 4 bases and J by 10 bases, 7 bases remained unmatched. Germline loops: CDR1 GTSNPN, CDR2 SVGIG (reference sequence). The repertoire was sequenced with immunoSEQ multiplex PCR; TCRdb's copy has only in-frame clones and lacks some. The data show about 220,000 clones, with around 83% seen just once and about 8.1% held by the top ten. This chain links TRBV30 with TRBJ1-6; 7 bases are a match to TRBD1. Sequences were obtained from peripheral blood. This clonotype was sampled from a woman aged 45-65 years with acute or convalescent COVID-19. The DNA of the CDR3 is TGTGCCTGGAAGACAGGGTTAAAATCACCCCTCCACTTT. Protein sequence: CAWKTGLKSPLHF.